This TCR beta chain was identified in a study of blood T cell repertoires in COVID-19. About the study: COVID-19 samples collected from the United States, Italy and Spain covered acute and convalescent phases. Nucleic acid was either cDNA or gDNA, and it came from T cells, B-cell-depleted T cells, or PBMCs.

This CDR3 has 14 amino acids. The V gene end was trimmed by 2 bases and the J gene end by 4 bases; junction bases not matched to a gene: 5. From germline, CDR1 is SGHRS and CDR2 YFSETQ. A Seattle source enrolled patients during active infection and followed them longitudinally. The authors' processing: Cell counts per sample came from amplifying reference gene primers. Sequencing was performed with immunoSEQ multiplex PCR; in TCRdb, only in-frame clones are kept and a portion is missing. That table furnishes V, J and clone size, whereas the DNA furnished D and trimming. The top ten clones hold 0.7% to 1% of a sample with roughly 480,000 clones, roughly 87% of them seen once.

The sequence derives from a man between 18 and 29 years old with COVID-19, enrolled during active disease. Sequenced input: peripheral blood. The chain is built from TRBV5-1 and TRBJ1-1; 7 bases align to TRBD1. The CDR3 DNA reads TGCGCCAGCAGCTTACAGGGGCTGAGCACTGAAGCTTTCTTT. The encoded protein is CASSLQGLSTEAFF.